Listed below are T cell receptor beta chains from one sample, sequenced in a study of molecular identifiers for immune sequencing clone quantification. Each CDR3 protein is one row after TCRdb ran MiXCR on the PCR reads. The profile shows about 500,000 distinct CDR3 sequences, over 20% of them singletons. Sequenced sample: naive CD8+ T cells from blood, with Jurkat cell RNA spiked in. These receptors came from a human donor in good health. Some libraries in this study had Jurkat cell RNA spiked in. Both conserved end residues are part of each CDR3. A D gene is named only where the DNA matches it firmly. A row's size may be missing; if present it is once, few, many or a size class.

>TRBJ2-7|-|TRBV30|few
TGTGCCTGGAGTGTTATGGACATAGCCTACGAGCAGTACTTC
CAWSVMDIAYEQYF
>TRBJ2-2|-|TRBV7-3|many
TGTGCCAGCAGGGGGAGACTAGAAGGCAACACCGGGGAGCTGTTTTTT
CASRGRLEGNTGELFF
>TRBJ2-5|TRBD2|TRBV9|-
TGTGCCAGCAGCGTATTTGTAGCGGGAGCCCAAGAGACCCAGTACTTC
CASSVFVAGAQETQYF
>TRBJ1-1|TRBD1|TRBV6-1|-
TGTGCCAGCAGTCAATACAGGGGGCCCAACACTGAAGCTTTCTTT
CASSQYRGPNTEAFF
>TRBJ2-1|TRBD1|TRBV5-1|few
TGCGCCAGCAGCTTGTCCGGGACAGGGGTCGATGAGCAGTTCTTC
CASSLSGTGVDEQFF
>TRBJ2-2|-|TRBV29-1|many
TGCAGCGCCACGCGATCGGACACGAACACCGGGGAGCTGTTTTTT
CSATRSDTNTGELFF
>TRBJ2-3|TRBD2|TRBV4-3|few
TGCGCCAGCAGCAAAAATAGGGACTACTCCACAGATACGCAGTATTTT
CASSKNRDYSTDTQYF
>TRBJ2-7|-|TRBV19|many
TGTGCCAGTAGTTCGGGACACAGCTCCTACGAGCAGTACTTC
CASSSGHSSYEQYF
>TRBJ2-5|TRBD2|TRBV19|few
TGTGCCAGTAAGCCTAGCGGGATTGGAGAGACCCAGTACTTC
CASKPSGIGETQYF
>TRBJ2-1|-|TRBV30|few
TGTGCCTGGAGTGTAGGCAGGATTAGCTCCTACAATGAGCAGTTCTTC
CAWSVGRISSYNEQFF
>TRBJ2-1|-|TRBV29-1|-
TGCAGCGTTGGAGATCGAGGTAATGAGCAGTTCTTC
CSVGDRGNEQFF
>TRBJ1-5|TRBD1|TRBV30|-
TGTGCCTGGAGTCCCGGGACAGGGGTCCTAAGAGGCAATCAGCCCCAGCATTTT
CAWSPGTGVLRGNQPQHF
>TRBJ2-5|-|TRBV28|many
TGTGCCAGCAGTTTGACAGCACGAGAGACCCAGTACTTC
CASSLTARETQYF
>TRBJ1-5|-|TRBV5-7|-
TGTGCCAGCAGCGGTAAAAGTAGCAATCAGCCCCAGCATTTT
CASSGKSSNQPQHF
>TRBJ2-5|-|TRBV19|-
TGTGCCAGTAGTATCGGAGGGGACGAGACCCAGTACTTC
CASSIGGDETQYF